The present T cell receptor (beta chain) was sequenced within a study of blood T cell repertoires in COVID-19. As for the study in general: Researchers got acute and convalescent COVID-19 samples from the United States, Italy and Spain.

TCRdb keeps only in-frame clones here, not all; method: immunoSEQ multiplex PCR. This sample yields hundreds of thousands of clones, of which 80% to 90% are seen a single time; approximately 1% belongs to the top ten. The J segment lost 9 bases and the V segment lost 0 bases, leaving 2 bases of the junction unmatched. Germline V gene data show CDR1 as MNHEY and CDR2 as SVGAGI. This CDR3 comprises 15 residues. Everyone who took part was roughly 18 to 89 years old, and they came from about two dozen US areas. Either two negative PCRs, clearance, or symptom resolution qualified Cohort 3 donors as recovered.

This sequence was found in a man younger than 30 who had recovered from COVID-19. Sequencing input: PBMCs or T cells enriched from blood (not recorded which). The V call is TRBV6-5, the J call TRBJ2-1; 13 bases map to TRBD2. CDR3 in DNA: TGTGCCAGCAGTTACTCGACTAGCGGGGGGCCTGAGCAGTTCTTC. It encodes CASSYSTSGGPEQFF.